These 14 T cell receptor beta chains came from one sample sequenced in a study of technical replicates of blood from a few donors. The assay was immunoSEQ multiplex PCR, and TCRdb's table has in-frame clones only and misses some. The sample has approximately 85,000 clones; 92% are singletons. The specimen sequenced was T cells isolated from PBMCs. These TCRs come from a human donor in good health.

The chain joins TRBV19 to TRBJ1-5, with D unclear. With 6 bases removed from V and 1 base from J, the gap between germline ends came to 4 bases. The CDR3 is made up of 12 amino acids. Germline V gives CDR1 LNHDA, CDR2 SQIVND (reference sequence). The CDR3 DNA reads TGTGCCAGTAGCCCGAGCAATCAGCCCCAGCATTTT. This encodes CASSPSNQPQHF. The full variable domain, rest sourced from reference TRBV19 and TRBJ1-5, is DGGITQSPKYLFRKEGQNVTLSCEQNLNHDAMYWYRQDPGQGLRLIYYSQIVNDFQKGDIAEGYSVSREKKESFPLTVTSAQKNPTAFYLCASSPSNQPQHFGDGTRLSIL.

The J gene is TRBJ1-1, the V gene TRBV6-1; D gene uncertain. The CDR3 runs to 16 residues. The germline V and J ends were trimmed by 0 bases and 3 bases, with 14 bases remaining between them. CDR1 is MNHNS, CDR2 SASEGT, per germline. DNA for the CDR3: TGTGCCAGCAGTGAAGCTAGGCAGGTCAAGGACACTGAAGCTTTCTTT. Amino acid sequence: CASSEARQVKDTEAFF.

The chain has TRBV10-3 and TRBJ2-1; 14 bases line up with TRBD2. Per germline, CDR1 ENHRY and CDR2 SYGVKD. The V segment lost 6 bases and the J segment 7 bases; nucleotides outside the gene matches: 8. The CDR3 has 16 amino acids. CDR3 sequence (DNA): TGTGCCATCAGCATGACTAGCGGGGGGGCGTGGAATGAGCAGTTCTTC. Its protein is CAISMTSGGAWNEQFF.

This clone was counted only a few times. This chain links TRBV2 with TRBJ1-5; no reliable D call. Trimming took 6 bases from V and 2 from J, leaving 11 bases between them. The germline CDR1 and CDR2 sequences are SNHLY and FYNNEI. The CDR3 runs to 14 residues. The CDR3 DNA is TGTGCCAGCAGCTCCCTTCGTGGCAATCAGCCCCAGCATTTT. Protein sequence: CASSSLRGNQPQHF. Based on the CDR3 plus reference TRBV2 and TRBJ1-5, the full variable domain is EPEVTQTPSHQVTQMGQEVILRCVPISNHLYFYWYRQILGQKVEFLVSFYNNEISEKSEIFDDQFSVERPDGSNFTLKIRSTKLEDSAMYFCASSSLRGNQPQHFGDGTRLSIL.

V is TRBV19 and J is TRBJ2-2; the match to TRBD1 covers 10 bases. Per the germline V gene, CDR1 is LNHDA and CDR2 is SQIVND (reference sequence). J lost 3 bases, V lost 3 bases, and 10 bases had no gene match. This CDR3 is built from 18 residues. CDR3 DNA: TGTGCCAGTAGTATGAGTGGCCTAGGGACAGGGGACACCGGGGAGCTGTTTTTT. As protein: CASSMSGLGTGDTGELFF.

This rearrangement joins TRBV4-1 to TRBJ2-7; 7 nucleotides align to TRBD1. The length of the CDR3 is 21 residues. Germline trimming cut 0 bases from V and 0 bases from J; bases unmatched to any gene: 20. Per the germline V gene, CDR1 is MGHRA and CDR2 is YSYEKL. The chain's CDR3 is CASSQDLFRTGQTFFSYEQYF. For the CDR3, the DNA is TGCGCCAGCAGCCAAGACTTGTTTCGGACAGGACAAACATTTTTCTCCTACGAGCAGTACTTC.

The rearrangement links TRBV12-5 to TRBJ1-6, with a possible D match to TRBD1 (5 bases). This CDR3 is built from 13 residues. Germline V CDR1 and CDR2: LGHNT, FRNRAP. Trimming shortened V by 2 bases and J by 13 bases, and 12 bases separated the two germline ends. CDR3 amino acids: CASGLSRVEPLHF. The CDR3 nucleotides are TGTGCTAGTGGTTTGTCCAGGGTGGAGCCCCTCCACTTT.

This sequence joins TRBV14 and TRBJ2-1; no clear D gene. The CDR3 contains 13 residues. V lost 3 bases to trimming and J lost 10 bases, with 13 bases between them. Germline values: CDR1 SGHDN, CDR2 FVKESK. The CDR3 sequence: CASSHRLLPEQFF. The CDR3 DNA sequence: TGTGCCAGCAGCCATCGATTACTCCCCGAGCAGTTCTTC. The variable domain in full, with the rest retrieved from reference TRBV14 and TRBJ2-1, is EAGVTQFPSHSVIEKGQTVTLRCDPISGHDNLYWYRRVMGKEIKFLLHFVKESKQDESGMPNNRFLAERTGGTYSTLKVQPAELEDSGVYFCASSHRLLPEQFFGPGTRLTVL.

This sequence joins TRBV15 and TRBJ2-5; 9 positions agree with TRBD2. Germline V lookup: CDR1 LNHNV, CDR2 YYDKDF (reference sequence). This CDR3 has 16 amino acids. V shed 1 base and J 6 bases; nucleotides not matched to a gene: 9. CDR3 region: CATSRVGYSGRQTQYF. As DNA, the CDR3 is TGTGCCACCAGCAGAGTAGGGTATAGCGGGAGACAGACCCAGTACTTC.

The chain couples TRBV7-3 to TRBJ2-5, with D possibly TRBD2 on 6 matching bases. The CDR3 has 13 amino acids. Germline V gene lookup returns CDR1 SGHTA and CDR2 FQGTGA. Trimming took off 8 bases at V and 5 bases at J, with 15 bases between the two ends. CDR3 DNA: TGTGCCAGCGGCCACCTGGAGGGCGAGACCCAGTACTTC. Protein: CASGHLEGETQYF.

The CDR3 loop reads CASSLLAGGPADTQYF. The CDR3 DNA is TGTGCCAGCAGTTTGTTAGCGGGAGGGCCTGCAGATACGCAGTATTTT. The chain employs TRBV27 and TRBJ2-3; 11 nucleotides line up with TRBD2. Losses at the gene ends were 3 bases for V and 4 bases for J; bases not matched to a gene: 6. The CDR3 is 16 amino acids. The germline V gene has CDR1 MNHEY and CDR2 SMNVEV (reference sequence).

This clone was seen once. The CDR3 spells CASRRTVGDGYGYTF. The CDR3 DNA follows: TGTGCCAGCAGGAGGACAGTTGGGGATGGTTACGGCTACACCTTC. V is TRBV6-5 and J is TRBJ1-2, with D perhaps TRBD1 (6 bases). Deletions cut 6 bases from V and 8 bases from J, with 22 bases between. The germline CDR1 and CDR2 sequences are MNHEY and SVGAGI. The CDR3 runs 15 residues.

The gene calls are TRBV4-1 and TRBJ2-7; D is possibly TRBD2 (5 bases). CDR1 MGHRA and CDR2 YSYEKL come from the germline V gene. Deletions cut 3 bases from V and 0 bases from J, with 12 bases between. The CDR3 runs 15 residues. As DNA, the CDR3 is TGCGCCAGCAGCCAGGTCCGGGATCACTCCTACGAGCAGTACTTC. It encodes CASSQVRDHSYEQYF.

The chain carries TRBV19 and TRBJ2-2, with 7 bases lining up with TRBD1. CDR1 and CDR2 from the germline V gene are LNHDA and SQIVND (reference sequence). J lost 7 bases, V lost 5 bases, and 7 bases had no gene match. The CDR3 consists of 14 residues. CDR3 sequence: CASSDDRAGGELFF. CDR3 coding DNA: TGTGCCAGTAGTGATGACAGGGCAGGCGGGGAGCTGTTTTTT.